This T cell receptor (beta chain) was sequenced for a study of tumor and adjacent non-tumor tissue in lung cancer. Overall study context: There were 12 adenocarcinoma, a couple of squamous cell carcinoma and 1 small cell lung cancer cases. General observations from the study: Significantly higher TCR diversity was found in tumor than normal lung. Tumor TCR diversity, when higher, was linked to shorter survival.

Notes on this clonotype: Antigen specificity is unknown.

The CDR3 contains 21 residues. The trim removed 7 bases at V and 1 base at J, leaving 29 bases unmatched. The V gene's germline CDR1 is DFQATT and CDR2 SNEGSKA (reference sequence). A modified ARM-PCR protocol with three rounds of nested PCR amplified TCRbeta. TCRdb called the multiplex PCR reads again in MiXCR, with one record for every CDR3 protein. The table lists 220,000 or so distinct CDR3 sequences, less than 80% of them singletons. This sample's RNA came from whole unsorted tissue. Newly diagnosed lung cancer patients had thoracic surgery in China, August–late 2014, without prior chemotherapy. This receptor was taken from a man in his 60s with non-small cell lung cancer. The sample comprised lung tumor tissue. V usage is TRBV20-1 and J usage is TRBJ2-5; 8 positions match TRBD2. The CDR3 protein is CSGRNSGHRMRLAGPQETQYF. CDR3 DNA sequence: TGCAGTGGCCGAAATTCGGGACACCGTATGAGGCTAGCGGGCCCCCAAGAGACCCAGTACTTC.